The table lists the clone carrying this T cell receptor beta chain with a few counts. The target antigen is unknown. The sample is drawn from a study of T-cell reconstitution after alpha-beta-depleted transplantation in children. Notes on the study in general: Roughly two months post-transplant, alpha-beta T cells reportedly originated from several hundred graft clones that had expanded. Fresh T-cell production supplied most of the T-cell counts and diversity seen one year after transplant. There were some patients whose high TCRbeta diversity at day 60 came from surviving recipient T cells and thymic progenitors.

Unique molecular identifiers tagged the TCRbeta library. TCRdb re-derived calls from the PCR reads in MiXCR, one entry per CDR3 protein. The sample comprises around 200,000 distinct CDR3 sequences, approximately 17% of which are singletons, and about 39% rests with the top ten. The trim removed 3 bases at V and 1 base at J, leaving 2 bases unmatched. The CDR3 is 16 residues long. Germline loops: CDR1 SGHAT, CDR2 FQNNGV. The receptor was isolated from a male patient between 2 and 15 years old who had a stem cell transplant for acute lymphoblastic leukemia, so the T cells may come from the graft donor. This chain joins TRBV11-2 and TRBJ2-5, with 13 bases identical to TRBD2. The specimen comprised PBMCs, mostly from graft donor cells, sampled 360 days after TCRalphabeta/CD19-depleted stem cell transplant. CDR3 in DNA: TGTGCCAGCAGCTTTGGGACTAGCGGGGCCCAAGAGACCCAGTACTTC. Protein sequence: CASSFGTSGAQETQYF.